One and the same sample provided the 14 T cell receptor beta chains below, sequenced in a study of T cell repertoires in cytomegalovirus infection. TCRdb independently ran MiXCR on the reads; one entry per CDR3 protein. The repertoire holds roughly 570,000 distinct CDR3 sequences, with over 35% as singletons. For these receptors, no antigen is known. Here the sequenced sample was cultured PBMCs, taken from culture after CMV antigen stimulation. The receptors derive from a human donor in good health (CMV status not recorded). Some clones in this sample may be carry-over from other donors' samples.

This clonotype was counted between two and nine times. The chain links TRBV7-2 to TRBJ1-6, with 7 bases matching TRBD1. Trimming cost V 0 bases and J 10 bases; bases outside gene matches: 0. CDR1 is SGHTA, CDR2 FQGNSA, per germline. The CDR3 contains 13 residues. CDR3 DNA sequence: TGTGCCAGCAGCTTAGCAGGGGGCTCACCCCTCCACTTT. It is translated as CASSLAGGSPLHF. Full variable domain (missing parts from reference TRBV7-2 and TRBJ1-6): GAGVSQSPSNKVTEKGKDVELRCDPISGHTALYWYRQSLGQGLEFLIYFQGNSAPDKSGLPSDRFSAERTGGSVSTLTIQRTQQEDSAVYLCASSLAGGSPLHFGNGTRLTVT.

V is TRBV6-1 and J is TRBJ2-7, with 15 bases matching TRBD2. CDR3 size: 19 residues. Germline values: CDR1 MNHNS, CDR2 SASEGT. J lost 2 bases, V lost 0 bases, and 8 bases had no gene match. The CDR3: CASSEAAGLAGGPAYEQYF. The CDR3 DNA follows: TGTGCCAGCAGTGAAGCCGCGGGACTAGCGGGAGGACCGGCCTACGAGCAGTACTTC.

On this clonotype: This may be a read error: a much more frequent sequence differs by one nucleotide. V is TRBV7-2 and J is TRBJ2-3; D is unclear. The germline V gene encodes CDR1 SGHTA and CDR2 FQGNSA. This CDR3 has 12 residues. The CDR3 DNA follows: TGTGCCAGAAGCTTCCGCGCAGATACGCAGTATTTT. It is translated as CARSFRADTQYF.

This chain links TRBV20-1 with TRBJ1-2, with 9 nucleotides matching TRBD1. Trimming at V came to 1 base and at J to 4 bases, leaving 4 bases not matched to a gene. This CDR3 contains 14 residues. The germline V gene has CDR1 DFQATT and CDR2 SNEGSKA (reference sequence). For the CDR3, the DNA is TGCAGTGCTAGAGGTCACAGGGGGCCCTATGGCTACACCTTC. Translation gives CSARGHRGPYGYTF.

This clonotype was observed at least ten times. The CDR3 here is CASSSRVSQRFSGYTF. The CDR3 coding sequence is TGTGCCAGCAGCTCAAGGGTGTCACAGCGCTTCTCCGGCTACACCTTC. V is TRBV7-2 and J is TRBJ1-2; D call uncertain. The germline V and J ends were trimmed by 4 bases and 8 bases, with 23 bases remaining between them. From germline, CDR1 is SGHTA and CDR2 FQGNSA. The CDR3 covers 16 residues.

The rearrangement joins TRBV7-2 to TRBJ1-2; 8 bases line up with TRBD1. CDR3 length equals 14 residues. Germline values: CDR1 SGHTA, CDR2 FQGNSA. Germline trimming cut 5 bases from V and 4 bases from J; bases unmatched to any gene: 6. In nucleotides, the CDR3 is TGTGCCAGCAGCCTCCAAGGACAGGGCTATGGCTACACCTTC. Translated, it gives CASSLQGQGYGYTF.

This sequence joins TRBV7-6 and TRBJ2-2; TRBD2 agrees at 13 bases. Germline CDR1 and CDR2: SGHVS and FNYEAQ. V lost 3 bases, J lost 7 bases, and 5 bases stayed unmatched. CDR3 length: 16 amino acids. The CDR3 spells CASSLGLAGFSGELFF. CDR3 in DNA: TGTGCCAGCAGCTTGGGACTAGCGGGATTCAGCGGGGAGCTGTTTTTT.

A single count supports this clonotype. This chain joins TRBV6-6 and TRBJ2-5; 10 bases align to TRBD2. The germline CDR1 and CDR2 sequences are MNHNY and SVGAGI (reference sequence). The CDR3 has 15 residues. J lost 5 bases, V lost 5 bases, and 8 bases had no gene match. CDR3 bases: TGTGCCAGCAGTGGGCTAGCGGGAGTGCGGGAGACCCAGTACTTC. Protein product: CASSGLAGVRETQYF.

This chain uses TRBV27 with TRBJ1-5, with a possible D match to TRBD1 (5 bases). The V end was cut by 7 bases, the J end by 9 bases, with 19 bases between. The CDR3 consists of 14 residues. CDR1 and CDR2 (germline): MNHEY, SMNVEV (reference sequence). The CDR3 reads CASTTQFPRGPQHF. For the CDR3, the DNA is TGTGCCAGCACCACCCAATTCCCTAGGGGGCCCCAGCATTTT.

The CDR3 loop reads CSATTSGNTGELFF. The CDR3 DNA follows: TGCAGTGCCACAACTAGCGGAAACACCGGGGAGCTGTTTTTT. The chain is built from TRBV20-1 and TRBJ2-2; 8 nucleotides align to TRBD2. J gave up 2 bases and V 6 bases, and 5 bases lay outside the gene matches. Germline loops: CDR1 DFQATT, CDR2 SNEGSKA (reference sequence). There are 14 residues in the CDR3.

The J gene is TRBJ1-5, the V gene TRBV3-1; D is uncertain. CDR1 is LGHDT and CDR2 is YNNKEL in the germline V gene (reference sequence). The CDR3 length is 15 residues. V lost 1 base and J lost 0, with 7 bases in between. CDR3 sequence reads: CASSQAGNSNQPQHF. In nucleotides, the CDR3 is TGTGCCAGCAGCCAAGCGGGGAATAGCAATCAGCCCCAGCATTTT.

This clonotype occurred a few times. The genes are TRBV7-2 and TRBJ2-5; D unresolved. V was clipped by 5 bases and J by 4 bases, with 17 bases between them. CDR3 length equals 15 residues. CDR1 and CDR2 (germline): SGHTA, FQGNSA. In DNA, the CDR3 is TGTGCCAGCAGCCTCCCGGGTGGCGGTCGAGAGACCCAGTACTTC. Its protein is CASSLPGGGRETQYF.

The genes are TRBV7-2 and TRBJ1-1; no reliable D call. Germline V gene sequence: CDR1 SGHTA, CDR2 FQGNSA. Trimming took off 5 bases at V and 0 bases at J, with 16 bases between the two ends. This CDR3 is built from 16 residues. In nucleotides, the CDR3 is TGTGCCAGCAGCCCTAAGAGTCCATTGGTGAACACTGAAGCTTTCTTT. Residues: CASSPKSPLVNTEAFF.

This clonotype was detected many times. The V call is TRBV7-2, the J call TRBJ1-5; D is undetermined. The ends were cut back, 5 bases at V and 3 bases at J, with 8 bases in the middle. This CDR3 contains 13 residues. Looked up from germline, CDR1 is SGHTA and CDR2 is FQGNSA. The CDR3 protein is CASSPTTNQPQHF. The CDR3 coding sequence is TGTGCCAGCAGCCCTACGACCAATCAGCCCCAGCATTTT.